This T cell receptor beta chain was obtained from a study of lymphopenia after photon versus proton radiotherapy. Findings and limits, study-wide: After the lymphocyte nadir, photon-treated repertoires showed oligoclonal expansion, especially of CD8+ Temra cells. In patients who died, overall survival fell as post-nadir TCR diversity dropped more.

The protocol was immunoSEQ multiplex PCR, while the TCRdb copy is restricted to in-frame clones and leaves out a portion. The table has around 55,000 clones, 84% seen once. In germline, CDR1 is GTSNPN, CDR2 SVGIG (reference sequence). J was trimmed by 5 bases and V by 5 bases; bases with no gene match: 24. The CDR3 runs 19 residues. This clone was observed once. The antigen is not known. The V call is TRBV30, the J call TRBJ2-1; 7 nucleotides line up with TRBD2. The source was peripheral blood, collected from a patient treated with proton-based radiotherapy. This TCR was recovered from a man between 60 and 70 years old with pancreatic cancer. This CDR3 is CAWESPPSGIVRGNNEQFF. The DNA of the CDR3 is TGTGCCTGGGAGAGTCCACCAAGCGGGATCGTCCGTGGCAACAATGAGCAGTTCTTC.